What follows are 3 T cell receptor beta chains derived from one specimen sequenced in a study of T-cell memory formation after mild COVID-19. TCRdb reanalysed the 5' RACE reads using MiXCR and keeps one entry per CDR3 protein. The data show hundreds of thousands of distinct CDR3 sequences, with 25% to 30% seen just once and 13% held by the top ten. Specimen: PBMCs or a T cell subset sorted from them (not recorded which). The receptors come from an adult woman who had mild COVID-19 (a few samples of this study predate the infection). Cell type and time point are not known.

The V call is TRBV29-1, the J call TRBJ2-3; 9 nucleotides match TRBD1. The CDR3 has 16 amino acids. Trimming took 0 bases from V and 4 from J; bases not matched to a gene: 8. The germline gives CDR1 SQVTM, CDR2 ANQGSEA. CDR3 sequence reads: CSVEEESDRGSDTQYF. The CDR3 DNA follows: TGCAGCGTTGAAGAAGAATCGGACAGGGGTTCAGATACGCAGTATTTT.

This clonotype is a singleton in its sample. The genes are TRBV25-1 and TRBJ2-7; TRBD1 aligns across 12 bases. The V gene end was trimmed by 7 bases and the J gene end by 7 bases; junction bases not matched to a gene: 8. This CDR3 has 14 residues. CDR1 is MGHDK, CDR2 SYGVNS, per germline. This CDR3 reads CASTPGQGAWEQYF. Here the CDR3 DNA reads TGTGCCAGCACACCGGGACAGGGGGCATGGGAGCAGTACTTC.

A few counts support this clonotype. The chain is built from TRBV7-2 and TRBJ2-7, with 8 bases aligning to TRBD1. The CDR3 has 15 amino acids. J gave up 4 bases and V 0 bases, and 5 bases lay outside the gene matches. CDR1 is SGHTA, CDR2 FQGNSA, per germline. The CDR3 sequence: CASSLATGTGYEQYF. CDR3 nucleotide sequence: TGTGCCAGCAGCTTAGCCACCGGGACAGGTTACGAGCAGTACTTC.